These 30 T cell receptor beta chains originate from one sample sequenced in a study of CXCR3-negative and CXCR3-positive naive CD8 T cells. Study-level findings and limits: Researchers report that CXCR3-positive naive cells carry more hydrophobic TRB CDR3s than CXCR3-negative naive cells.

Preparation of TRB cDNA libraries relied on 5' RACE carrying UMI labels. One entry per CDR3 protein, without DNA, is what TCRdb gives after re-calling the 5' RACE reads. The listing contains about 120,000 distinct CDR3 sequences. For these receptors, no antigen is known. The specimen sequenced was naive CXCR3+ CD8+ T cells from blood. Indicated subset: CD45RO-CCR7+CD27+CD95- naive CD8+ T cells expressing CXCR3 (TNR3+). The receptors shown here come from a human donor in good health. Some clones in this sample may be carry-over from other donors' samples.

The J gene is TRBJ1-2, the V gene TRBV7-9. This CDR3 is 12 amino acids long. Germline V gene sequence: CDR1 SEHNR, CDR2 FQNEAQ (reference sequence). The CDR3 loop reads CASTLEGHGYTF. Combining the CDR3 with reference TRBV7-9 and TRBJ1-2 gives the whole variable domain DTGVSQNPRHKITKRGQNVTFRCDPISEHNRLYWYRQTLGQGPEFLTYFQNEAQLEKSRLLSDRFSAERPKGSFSTLEIQRTEQGDSAMYLCASTLEGHGYTFGSGTRLTVV.

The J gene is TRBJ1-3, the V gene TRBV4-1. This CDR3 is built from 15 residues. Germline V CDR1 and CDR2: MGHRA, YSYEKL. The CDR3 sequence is CASSQDPSSGNTIYF.

This CDR3 reads CASSHQTGDETQYF. The chain employs TRBV6-5 and TRBJ2-5; there is no DNA to check the TCRdb D call of TRBD1. Germline assignment: CDR1 MNHEY and CDR2 SVGAGI. The CDR3 totals 14 residues.

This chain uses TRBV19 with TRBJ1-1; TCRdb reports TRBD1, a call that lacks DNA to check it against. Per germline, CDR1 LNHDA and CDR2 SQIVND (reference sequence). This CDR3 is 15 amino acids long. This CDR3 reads CASSIWGQGYTEAFF.

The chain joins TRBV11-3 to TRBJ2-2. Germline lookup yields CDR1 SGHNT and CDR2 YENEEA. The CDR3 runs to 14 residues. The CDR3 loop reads CASSFGQNTGELFF.

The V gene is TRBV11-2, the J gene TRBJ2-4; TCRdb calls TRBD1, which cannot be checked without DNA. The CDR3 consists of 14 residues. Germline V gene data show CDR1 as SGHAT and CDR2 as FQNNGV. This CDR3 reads CASSRQDMKNIQYF.

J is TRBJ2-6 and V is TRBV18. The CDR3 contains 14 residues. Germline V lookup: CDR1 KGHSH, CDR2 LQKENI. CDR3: CASSPISGANVLTF.

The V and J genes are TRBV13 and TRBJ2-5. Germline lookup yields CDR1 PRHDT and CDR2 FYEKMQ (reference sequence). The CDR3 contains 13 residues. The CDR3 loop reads CASSLMVQETQYF.

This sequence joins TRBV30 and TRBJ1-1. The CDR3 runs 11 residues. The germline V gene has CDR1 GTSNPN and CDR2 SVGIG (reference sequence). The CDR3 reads CAWKGGTEALF.

The CDR3 protein is CASPIISGANTGELFF. The chain is built from TRBV18 and TRBJ2-2. The CDR3 sequence is 16 residues long. The V gene's germline CDR1 is KGHSH and CDR2 LQKENI.

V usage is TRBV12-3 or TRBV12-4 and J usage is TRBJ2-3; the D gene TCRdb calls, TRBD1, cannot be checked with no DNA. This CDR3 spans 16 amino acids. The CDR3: CASSRGRGNLEDTQYF.

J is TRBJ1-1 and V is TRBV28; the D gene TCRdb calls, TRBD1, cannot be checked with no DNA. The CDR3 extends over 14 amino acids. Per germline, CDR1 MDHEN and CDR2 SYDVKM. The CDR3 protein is CASGGQGADTEAFF.

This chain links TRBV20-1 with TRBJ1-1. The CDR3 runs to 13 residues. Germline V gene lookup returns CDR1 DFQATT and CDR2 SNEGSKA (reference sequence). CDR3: CSARAEGDTEAFF.

CDR3: CASSQEASGAYNEQFF. The chain joins TRBV4-2 to TRBJ2-1; the TCRdb D gene call, TRBD2, has no DNA to confirm it. This CDR3 is 16 amino acids long. Germline-derived CDR1 and CDR2 are LGHNA and YNFKEQ.

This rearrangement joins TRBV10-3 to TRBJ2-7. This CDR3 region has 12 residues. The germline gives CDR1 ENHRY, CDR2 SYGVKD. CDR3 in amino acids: CAIREGGNEQYF.

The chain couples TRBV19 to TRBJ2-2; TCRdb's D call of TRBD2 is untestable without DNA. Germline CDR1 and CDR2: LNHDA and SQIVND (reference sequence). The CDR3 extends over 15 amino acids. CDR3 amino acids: CASSMGGSRSGELFF.

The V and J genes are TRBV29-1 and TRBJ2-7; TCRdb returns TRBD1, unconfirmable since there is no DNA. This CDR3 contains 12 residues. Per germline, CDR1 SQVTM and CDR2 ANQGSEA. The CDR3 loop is CSVVGGPHEQYF.

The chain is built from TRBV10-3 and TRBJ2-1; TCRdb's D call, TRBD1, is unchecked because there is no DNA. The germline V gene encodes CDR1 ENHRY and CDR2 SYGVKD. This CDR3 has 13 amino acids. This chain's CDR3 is CAVRPPSYNEQFF.

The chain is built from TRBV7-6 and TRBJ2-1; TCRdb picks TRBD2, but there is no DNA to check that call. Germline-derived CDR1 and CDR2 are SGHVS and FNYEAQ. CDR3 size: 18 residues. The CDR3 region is CASSTRTEALAGEDEQFF.

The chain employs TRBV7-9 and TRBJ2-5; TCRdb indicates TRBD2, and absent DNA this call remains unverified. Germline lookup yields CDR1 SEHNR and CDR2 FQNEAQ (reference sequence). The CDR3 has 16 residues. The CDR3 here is CASSPRTSGALMGQYF. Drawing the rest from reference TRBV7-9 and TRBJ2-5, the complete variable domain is DTGVSQNPRHKITKRGQNVTFRCDPISEHNRLYWYRQTLGQGPEFLTYFQNEAQLEKSRLLSDRFSAERPKGSFSTLEIQRTEQGDSAMYLCASSPRTSGALMGQYFGPGTRLLVL.

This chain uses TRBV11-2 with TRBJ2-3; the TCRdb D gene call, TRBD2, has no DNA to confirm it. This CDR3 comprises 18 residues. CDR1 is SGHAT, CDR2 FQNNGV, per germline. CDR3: CASSLDWPSGGAIDTQYF.

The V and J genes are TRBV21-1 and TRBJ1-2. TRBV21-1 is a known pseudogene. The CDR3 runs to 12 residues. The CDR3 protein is CASSDRRAGYTF.

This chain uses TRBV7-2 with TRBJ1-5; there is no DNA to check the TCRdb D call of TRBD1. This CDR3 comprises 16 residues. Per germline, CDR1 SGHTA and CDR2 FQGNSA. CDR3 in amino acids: CASSPGGGGINQPQHF.

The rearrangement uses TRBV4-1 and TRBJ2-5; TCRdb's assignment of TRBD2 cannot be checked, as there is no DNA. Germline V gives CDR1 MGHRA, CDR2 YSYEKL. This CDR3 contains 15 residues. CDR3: CASSQEVAGQETQYF.

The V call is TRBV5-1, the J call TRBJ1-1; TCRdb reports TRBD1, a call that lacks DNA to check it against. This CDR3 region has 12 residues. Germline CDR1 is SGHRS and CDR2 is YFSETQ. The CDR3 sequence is CASSTYPGEAFF. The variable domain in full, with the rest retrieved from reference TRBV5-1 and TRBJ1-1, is KAGVTQTPRYLIKTRGQQVTLSCSPISGHRSVSWYQQTPGQGLQFLFEYFSETQRNKGNFPGRFSGRQFSNSRSEMNVSTLELGDSALYLCASSTYPGEAFFGQGTRLTVV.

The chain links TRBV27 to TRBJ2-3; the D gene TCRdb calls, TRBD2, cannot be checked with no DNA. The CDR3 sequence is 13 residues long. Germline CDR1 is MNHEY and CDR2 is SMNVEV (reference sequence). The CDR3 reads CASSSLPTDTQYF.

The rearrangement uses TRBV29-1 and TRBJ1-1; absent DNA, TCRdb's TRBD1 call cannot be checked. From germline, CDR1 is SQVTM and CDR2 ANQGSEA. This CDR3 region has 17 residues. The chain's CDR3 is CSVERDRVEVLNTEAFF.

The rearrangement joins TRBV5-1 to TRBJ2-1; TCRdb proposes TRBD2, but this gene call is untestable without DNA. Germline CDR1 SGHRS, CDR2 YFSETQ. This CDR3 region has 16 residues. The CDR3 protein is CASSLGSGGALNEQFF.

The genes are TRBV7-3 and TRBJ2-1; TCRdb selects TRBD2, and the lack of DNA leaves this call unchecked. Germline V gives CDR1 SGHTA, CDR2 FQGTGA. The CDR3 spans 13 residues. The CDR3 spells CASSFGGRSEQFF.

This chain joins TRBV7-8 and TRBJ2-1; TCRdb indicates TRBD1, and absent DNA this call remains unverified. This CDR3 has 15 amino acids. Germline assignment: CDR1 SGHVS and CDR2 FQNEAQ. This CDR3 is CASSPSRTGVTEQFF.